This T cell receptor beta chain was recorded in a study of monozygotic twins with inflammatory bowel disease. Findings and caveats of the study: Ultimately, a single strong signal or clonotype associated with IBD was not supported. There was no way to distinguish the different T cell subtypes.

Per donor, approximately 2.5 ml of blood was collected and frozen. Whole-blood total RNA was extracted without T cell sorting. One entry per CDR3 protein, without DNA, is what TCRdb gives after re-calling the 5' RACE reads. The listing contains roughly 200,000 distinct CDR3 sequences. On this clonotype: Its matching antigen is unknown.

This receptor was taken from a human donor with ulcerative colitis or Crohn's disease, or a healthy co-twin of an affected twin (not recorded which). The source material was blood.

CDR3 protein: CASSQGVATDTQYF. The chain joins TRBV3-1 to TRBJ2-3. This CDR3 has 14 residues. CDR1 and CDR2 from the germline V gene are LGHDT and YNNKEL (reference sequence).